The rows below give T cell receptor beta chains drawn from one sample of a study of CD8 T cells in Susac syndrome. MiXCR, run by TCRdb on the immunoSEQ multiplex PCR reads, gives a single entry per CDR3 protein. Among roughly 300,000 distinct CDR3 sequences listed, more than 75% were seen once. The sequencing sample was made of CD8+ T cells from PBMCs. The source of these receptors is a human donor with multiple sclerosis. Each CDR3 is given with its conserved first and last residue. D genes are given only for firm matches. A clone size is listed for some rows: how often the clone was seen (once, few, many), or a class if it is expanded.

>TRBD2|TRBV30|TRBJ2-1|NA
TGTGCCTGGAGTGGCGGACTAGCGGGAGGGAGGGACAATGAGCAGTTCTTC
CAWSGGLAGGRDNEQFF
>NA|TRBV11-2|TRBJ2-4|NA
TGTGCCAGCAGCTTAGTCCCTATTGAGGCTAGCCATTCCCCCAAAAACATTCAGTACTTC
CASSLVPIEASHSPKNIQYF
>TRBD2|TRBV7-9|TRBJ2-7|NA
TGTGCCAGCAGCTTAGCTAGCGGGATCTTCTACGAGCAGTACTTC
CASSLASGIFYEQYF
>NA|TRBV29-1|TRBJ2-4|once
TGCAGCGTTCCAGGAAGGGAAAACATTCAGTACTTC
CSVPGRENIQYF
>NA|TRBV7-9|TRBJ2-1|few
TGTGCCAGCAGCTCCCCGGGACTCACCGGTGAGCAGTTCTTC
CASSSPGLTGEQFF
>TRBD1|TRBV6-5|TRBJ2-1|NA
TGTGCCAGCAGTTACTCGGACAGGCCCAATGAGCAGTTCTTC
CASSYSDRPNEQFF
>NA|TRBV27|TRBJ2-7|NA
TGTGCCAGCAGTTTTATTGGCGGATCCTACGTCGAGCAGTACTTC
CASSFIGGSYVEQYF
>TRBD1|TRBV27|TRBJ1-1|NA
TGTGCCAGCAAGGGGACAGTGAACACTGAAGCTTTCTTT
CASKGTVNTEAFF
>NA|TRBV2|TRBJ2-7|NA
TGTGCCAGCAGTGATCGGATAGAGATAGAGGTCTACGAGCAGTACTTC
CASSDRIEIEVYEQYF
>TRBD1|TRBV5-1|TRBJ1-5|NA
TGCGCCAGCCGGGGGGGACAGCCGAACAATCAGCCCCAGCATTTT
CASRGGQPNNQPQHF
>NA|TRBV19|TRBJ2-1|NA
TGTGCCAGTAGTCCCCGCGGGGGAGGGGGCCTGGCTTACAATGAGCAGTTCTTC
CASSPRGGGGLAYNEQFF
>TRBD1|TRBV20-1|TRBJ1-5|NA
TGCAGTGCTACCGACAGGGGCCATCCCTCTCTCCATCAGCCCCAGCATTTT
CSATDRGHPSLHQPQHF
>NA|TRBV7-6|TRBJ2-1|NA
TGTGCCAGCAGTCCTCGGGGCCAGCGAAACAATGAGCAGTTCTTC
CASSPRGQRNNEQFF
>NA|TRBV2|TRBJ1-1|NA
TGTGCCAGTTTCAGGGAGACTGAAGCTTTCTTT
CASFRETEAFF
>TRBD2|TRBV28|TRBJ2-5|NA
TGTGCCAGCAGGGAGATAGCGGGAGAGGGCCAAGAGACCCAGTACTTC
CASREIAGEGQETQYF
>TRBD1|TRBV7-2|TRBJ2-2|NA
TGTGCCAGCAGTTACACCGGGACAGGGCTTTCGTGGTACCCCGGGGAGCTGTTTTTT
CASSYTGTGLSWYPGELFF
>NA|TRBV30|TRBJ2-7|NA
TGTGCCTGGAGTTACTTGGGACCCTACGAGCAGTACTTC
CAWSYLGPYEQYF
>NA|TRBV28|TRBJ2-7|NA
TGTGCCAGCAGTTTCGGAGGGGACGGTTCCTACGAGCAGTACTTC
CASSFGGDGSYEQYF
>NA|TRBV27|TRBJ2-7|NA
TGTGCTTGCGGACTACCCTACGAGCAGTACTTC
CACGLPYEQYF
>NA|TRBV28|TRBJ1-1|NA
TGTGCCAGCAGTTTGCGTACAGGGCGCGCTGAAGCTTTCTTT
CASSLRTGRAEAFF
>NA|TRBV27|TRBJ1-2|NA
TGTGCCAGCAGTTTAGGGGGAGGGACGCGAGATGGCTACACCTTC
CASSLGGGTRDGYTF
>NA|TRBV25-1|TRBJ1-1|once
TGTGCCAGCAGTTCCTTTGGGAACACTGAAGCTTTCTTT
CASSSFGNTEAFF
>NA|TRBV10-3|TRBJ2-3|NA
TGTGCCACCAGTGACCCCGGGGGCAGTAGCACAGATACGCAGTATTTT
CATSDPGGSSTDTQYF
>NA|TRBV4-1|TRBJ1-6|NA
TGCGCCAGCAGCCAAGATCGGGTCAGAAATTCACCCCTCCACTTT
CASSQDRVRNSPLHF
>NA|TRBV5-5|TRBJ2-7|once
TGTGCCAGCAGCCCAAAAGGTCCTTCCCAACCCCTATACGAGCAGTACTTC
CASSPKGPSQPLYEQYF
>NA|TRBV28|TRBJ1-1|NA
TGTGCCAGCAGTCCATTGGAGGGTACTACCTCAGATGCTTTCTTT
CASSPLEGTTSDAFF
>TRBD2|TRBV27|TRBJ2-3|once
TGTGCCAGCAGTCAGTGGACTAGCGGGTCCACAGATACGCAGTATTTT
CASSQWTSGSTDTQYF
>NA|TRBV29-1|TRBJ2-3|NA
TGCAGCGTTGCGAACAGGGGAGGTGATACGCAGTATTTT
CSVANRGGDTQYF
>TRBD1|TRBV28|TRBJ1-1|NA
TGTGCCAGCAGCTACACAAGAGGGACAGGGGGCCACACTGAAGCTTTCTTT
CASSYTRGTGGHTEAFF
>NA|TRBV5-1|TRBJ1-1|NA
TGCGCCAGCAGCTTGGAACGGTTGAACACTGAAGCTTTCTTT
CASSLERLNTEAFF
>NA|TRBV15|TRBJ1-1|once
TGTGCCACCAGCAGGGGCCAGGCCCCCGGGACTGAAGCTTTCTTT
CATSRGQAPGTEAFF
>NA|TRBV10-2|TRBJ1-5|NA
TGCGCCAGCATGACCCAGGGGTTTGGCGGCAATCAGCCCCAGCATTTT
CASMTQGFGGNQPQHF
>NA|TRBV27|TRBJ2-1|NA
TGTGCCAGCAGAAGACTGTACAATGAGCAGTTCTTC
CASRRLYNEQFF
>TRBD2|TRBV4-1|TRBJ2-3|NA
TGCGCCAGCAGCCACCCTAGCGGGAGTTATTTAGATACGCAGTATTTT
CASSHPSGSYLDTQYF
>TRBD1|TRBV5-4|TRBJ2-2|NA
TGTGCCACCCTAAAGGCGAATAAGGGGGCTGGCACCGGGGAGCTGTTTTTT
CATLKANKGAGTGELFF
>TRBD2|TRBV19|TRBJ2-1|NA
TGTGCCAGTAGGGCGCGACTAGCGGGAGCGGTATATGAGCAGTTCTTC
CASRARLAGAVYEQFF
>NA|TRBV7-8|TRBJ2-7|NA
TGTGCCAGCAGCTTAGGGGGATACACTTACGAGCAGTACTTC
CASSLGGYTYEQYF
>NA|TRBV30|TRBJ2-1|NA
TGTGCCTGGAACCCGTGGGGGGAGCCCTACAATGAGCAGTTCTTC
CAWNPWGEPYNEQFF
>TRBD2|TRBV6-4|TRBJ2-1|NA
TGTGCCAGCAGTGAACTAGCGGGAGGTAATGAGCAGTTCTTC
CASSELAGGNEQFF
>TRBD1|TRBV5-6|TRBJ1-4|NA
TGTGCCAGCAGCCCAAAGGGGGCTAAGGCTAATGAAAAACTGTTTTTT
CASSPKGAKANEKLFF
>TRBD2|TRBV27|TRBJ2-1|NA
TGTGCCAGCAGTTGGGGGACTAGCGGGGGGAATGAGCAGTTCTTC
CASSWGTSGGNEQFF
>NA|TRBV19|TRBJ2-5|NA
TGTGCCAGTAGTATTGGAAAGTATGAGCCAGAGACCCAGTACTTC
CASSIGKYEPETQYF
>NA|TRBV28|TRBJ2-2|NA
TGTGCCAGCAGTTTAATCCGGGAGATCGGCCCCGGGGAGCTGTTTTTT
CASSLIREIGPGELFF
>TRBD2|TRBV20-1|TRBJ2-1|once
TGCAGTGCTAGAGATAGAAGACTAGCGGGAGGGCCATCTTACAATGAGCAGTTCTTC
CSARDRRLAGGPSYNEQFF
>TRBD2|TRBV4-2|TRBJ2-7|NA
TGTGCCAGCAGCCAGGGACTAGCGGACTACGAGCAGTACTTC
CASSQGLADYEQYF
>NA|TRBV20-1|TRBJ2-1|NA
TGCAGTGCTAGAGATATTGGAGGGGGTTACAATGAGCAGTTCTTC
CSARDIGGGYNEQFF
>NA|TRBV27|TRBJ1-1|few
TGTGCCAGTCGAGTCCGAGGTGAAGCTTTCTTT
CASRVRGEAFF
>TRBD1|TRBV2|TRBJ1-5|once
TGTGCCAGCAGTCAAAGACAGGGGTCCCAGCCCCAGCATTTT
CASSQRQGSQPQHF
>NA|TRBV21-1|TRBJ1-5|NA
TGTGCCAGCAGCAGTATGGGGGATTCCCAGCATTTT
CASSSMGDSQHF
>NA|TRBV6-5|TRBJ2-7|NA
TGTGCCAGCAGTTACACTACCTCCTACGAGCAGTACTTC
CASSYTTSYEQYF